This T cell receptor beta chain appears in the sequencing data of a study of cytomegalovirus exposure and HLA in healthy donors. Germline CDR1 and CDR2: SGHRS and YFSETQ. The trim removed 5 bases at V and 0 bases at J, leaving 6 bases unmatched. This CDR3 is 16 amino acids long. The assay was immunoSEQ multiplex PCR, and TCRdb's table has in-frame clones only and misses some. The repertoire holds over 20,000 clones, around 97% seen once, with 10% in the top ten. V is TRBV5-1 and J is TRBJ2-2; TRBD1 matches at 8 bases. The TCR sequence derives from a man aged 25-40 years in good health and CMV-seropositive. The sample consisted of PBMCs. As DNA, the CDR3 is TGCGCCAGCAGAGTCGAACAGGGGGCGAACACCGGGGAGCTGTTTTTT. It translates to CASRVEQGANTGELFF. Full variable domain (rest looked up from reference TRBV5-1 and TRBJ2-2): KAGVTQTPRYLIKTRGQQVTLSCSPISGHRSVSWYQQTPGQGLQFLFEYFSETQRNKGNFPGRFSGRQFSNSRSEMNVSTLELGDSALYLCASRVEQGANTGELFFGEGSRLTVL.